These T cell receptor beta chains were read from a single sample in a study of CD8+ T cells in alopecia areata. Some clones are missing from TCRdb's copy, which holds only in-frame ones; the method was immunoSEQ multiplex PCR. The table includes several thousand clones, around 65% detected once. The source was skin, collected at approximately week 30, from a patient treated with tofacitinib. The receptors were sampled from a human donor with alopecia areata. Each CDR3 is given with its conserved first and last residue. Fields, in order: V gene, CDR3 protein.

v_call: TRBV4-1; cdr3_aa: CASSQVTRVGGYTF
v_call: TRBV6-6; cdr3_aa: CASSYDSLRYEQYF
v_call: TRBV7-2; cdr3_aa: CASSPRVGGFGETQYF
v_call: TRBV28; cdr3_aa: CASSILTGGRGNIQYF
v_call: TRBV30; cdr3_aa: CAWSRPPRTSEAFF
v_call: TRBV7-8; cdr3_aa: CASSLRAESSYEQYF
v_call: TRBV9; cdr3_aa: CASSDLTGDGYTF
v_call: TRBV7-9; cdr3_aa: CASRNPGRLAGYEQFF
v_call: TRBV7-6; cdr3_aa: CASSSTGTGGAGNQPQHF
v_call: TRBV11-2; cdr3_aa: CASSSESGTGMNTEAFF
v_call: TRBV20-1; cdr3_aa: CSALRTDEAFF
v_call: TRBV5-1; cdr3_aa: CASSSTSGSQETQYF
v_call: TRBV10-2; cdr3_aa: CATNQGARYGYTF
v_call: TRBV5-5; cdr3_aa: CASSQDGGGDSRLYF
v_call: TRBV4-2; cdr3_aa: CASSPDGELFF
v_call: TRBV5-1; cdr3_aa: CASSWGTVDSYEQYF
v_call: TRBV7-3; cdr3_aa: CASSLIAGNTEAFF
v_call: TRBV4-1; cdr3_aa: CASSQPGLAGRADTQYF
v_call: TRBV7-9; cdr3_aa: CASSREGTEAFF
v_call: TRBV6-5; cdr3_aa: CASRPQGANTEAFF
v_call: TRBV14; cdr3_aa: CASTPQQHRNTEAFF
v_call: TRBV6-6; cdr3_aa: CASSYRSVPPDTQYF
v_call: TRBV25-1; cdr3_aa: CASSDRQGANTEAFF
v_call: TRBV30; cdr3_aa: CAWSTPYRDSLGRADTQYF
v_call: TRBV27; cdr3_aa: CASSWLPLGNEQFF
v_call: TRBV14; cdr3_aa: CASRPGSWDEQFF
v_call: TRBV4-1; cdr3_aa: CASSQGLLVTNTEAFF